The rows below give T cell receptor beta chains drawn from one sample of a study of blood T cell repertoires in COVID-19. Sequencing was performed with immunoSEQ multiplex PCR; in TCRdb, only in-frame clones are kept and a portion is missing. The sample records 150,000 to 200,000 clones, about four fifths being singletons. Sample: peripheral blood. These receptors all come from a woman of 80 years or more with acute or convalescent COVID-19. CDR3s leave out the opening cysteine and the closing phenylalanine or tryptophan. A clone size is listed for some rows: how often the clone was seen (once, few, many), or a class if it is expanded.

j_gene: TRBJ2-1
abundance: .
v_gene: TRBV18
CDR3aa: ASSPTRNNEQF

j_gene: TRBJ2-7
abundance: .
v_gene: TRBV11-2
CDR3aa: ASSPRQGESEQY

j_gene: TRBJ1-1
abundance: few
v_gene: TRBV4-1
CDR3aa: ASSQRQGHTEAF

j_gene: TRBJ1-3
abundance: .
v_gene: TRBV6-5
CDR3aa: ASSYSQQNSGNTIY

j_gene: TRBJ1-5
abundance: few
v_gene: TRBV6-5
CDR3aa: ASSWTGTDNQPQH

j_gene: TRBJ2-7
abundance: few
v_gene: TRBV30
CDR3aa: AWSPTGTGLSFRYEQY

j_gene: TRBJ1-1
abundance: .
v_gene: TRBV5-1
CDR3aa: ASSSPGGEAF

j_gene: TRBJ2-7
abundance: .
v_gene: TRBV7-3
CDR3aa: ASSFLVTVYEQY

j_gene: TRBJ1-1
abundance: .
v_gene: TRBV20-1
CDR3aa: SASPRREAF

j_gene: TRBJ1-5
abundance: once
v_gene: TRBV5-1
CDR3aa: ASSLEAGGQPQH

j_gene: TRBJ2-5
abundance: .
v_gene: TRBV5-1
CDR3aa: ASSPPGSGRRETQY